Detailed here is one T cell receptor (beta chain). The data originate from a study of T-cell reconstitution after alpha-beta-depleted transplantation in children. Looked up from germline, CDR1 is SQVTM and CDR2 is ANQGSEA. CDR3 length: 13 amino acids. The trim removed 4 bases at V and 6 bases at J, leaving 6 bases unmatched. Unique molecular identifiers were used to barcode this TCRbeta library. TCRdb used MiXCR to reprocess the PCR reads, holding one entry per CDR3 protein. The top ten hold roughly 3.9% of the sample, which has about 610,000 distinct CDR3 sequences, roughly a tenth seen once. This specimen was PBMCs from the stem cell graft donor, taken from the stem cell graft. The sequence was collected from a human donor who donated a stem cell graft to a child with acute myeloid leukemia. This chain joins TRBV29-1 and TRBJ2-7; 10 nucleotides agree with TRBD1. The CDR3: CSVVWDRGREQYF. The CDR3 DNA sequence: TGCAGCGTTGTTTGGGACAGGGGTCGCGAGCAGTACTTC.